The 8 T cell receptor beta chains in this list originate from one sample, sequenced in a study of regulatory T cells in long-lasting Graves disease. Time point denoted: newly diagnosed GD, antithyroid drugs for less than 3 months. PBMC RNA served as the TCR library source. Researchers made TCR beta libraries by using iRepertoire HTBI primers and running Arm-PCR on CDR3 regions. TCRdb independently ran MiXCR on the multiplex PCR reads; one entry per CDR3 protein. The sample records 400,000 to 550,000 distinct CDR3 sequences, about 17% being singletons. Separately, the same data were catalogued under a study of T cells in Graves' hyperthyroidism and ophthalmopathy.

The material sequenced was peripheral blood mononuclear cells (PBMCs), taken at new diagnosis, from a patient treated with antithyroid drugs. Every receptor here comes from a woman in her 30s with Graves disease.

This chain links TRBV20-1 with TRBJ2-3; perhaps TRBD2 as D (6 bases). CDR1 DFQATT and CDR2 SNEGSKA come from the germline V gene (reference sequence). The V end was cut by 2 bases, the J end by 4 bases, with 19 bases between. CDR3 size: 16 residues. CDR3 in DNA: TGCAGTGCTAGATCGAGCCGGGACCGGAGGGCAGATACGCAGTATTTT. Its translation: CSARSSRDRRADTQYF.

The sample holds many counts of this clonotype. The chain is built from TRBV4-1 and TRBJ1-5, with D possibly being TRBD1 (5 bases). Trimming cost V 7 bases and J 5 bases, with 15 bases left between them. CDR1 and CDR2 (germline): MGHRA, YSYEKL. The CDR3 sequence is 14 residues long. The CDR3 region is CASTPGRGDQPQHF. The CDR3 nucleotides read TGCGCCAGCACCCCGGGAAGAGGGGATCAGCCCCAGCATTTT.

As concerns this clonotype: A much larger clone lies one base from this, so it may be a read error. DNA of the CDR3: TGTGCCTGGAGCCCCCTGGGAGAGACCCTGTACTTC. Translated: CAWSPLGETLYF. V gene TRBV30 combines with J gene TRBJ2-5; tentative D call: TRBD2 (5 bases). This CDR3 has 12 amino acids. Germline lookup yields CDR1 GTSNPN and CDR2 SVGIG (reference sequence).

A word on this clonotype: One end of the junction does not line up with germline, which may come from a read error. This sequence joins TRBV6-1 and TRBJ2-1; TRBD2 matches 7 bases. The CDR3 consists of 14 residues. The V gene's germline CDR1 is MNHNS and CDR2 SASEGT. The CDR3, as DNA: TGTGCCAGCAGGCTCCCGGGAGGCCTCAATAAGCAGTTCTTC. Encoded protein: CASRLPGGLNKQFF.

To note about this clonotype: A far larger clone is one nucleotide away, so this likely arose from a read error. J is TRBJ2-3 and V is TRBV7-8; possible D gene TRBD2, 6 bases. Germline loops: CDR1 SGHVS, CDR2 FQNEAQ. The CDR3 spans 11 residues. The CDR3 coding sequence is TGTGCCAGCAGCTTGAGGGTTGGGACTTTCTTT. Residues: CASSLRVGTFF.

About this clonotype itself: A read error may explain this, as a much larger clone is one base away. The CDR3 does not end in the conserved phenylalanine or tryptophan, so this is likely a read error. V and J are TRBV7-2 and TRBJ1-1; D uncertain. V was shortened by 5 bases and J by 5 bases, with 27 bases between the two germline ends. This CDR3 has 18 amino acids. Germline assignment: CDR1 SGHTA and CDR2 FQGNSA. CDR3 sequence reads: CASSTSRQGPSLGTEAFS. The DNA for the CDR3 is TGTGCCAGCAGCACCTCTCGACAAGGCCCTTCTTTAGGGACTGAAGCTTTCTCT.

This clonotype was detected many times. CDR3 residues: CASLPAIARLGGEQFF. The CDR3 DNA reads TGTGCCAGTCTACCCGCTATAGCGCGGCTTGGAGGTGAGCAGTTCTTC. The chain uses TRBV28 and TRBJ2-1; a weak D match, TRBD2 (5 bases). The germline V gene encodes CDR1 MDHEN and CDR2 SYDVKM. This CDR3 contains 16 residues. V lost 9 bases, J lost 9 bases, and 27 bases lay in between.

This clonotype was counted ten times or more. The chain joins TRBV7-9 to TRBJ2-7; D remains unclear. This CDR3 comprises 14 residues. Trimming stripped 1 base from V and 6 bases from J, with 13 bases between. Germline lookup yields CDR1 SEHNR and CDR2 FQNEAQ (reference sequence). The CDR3 region has the DNA TGTGCCAGCAGCTTAGAACACGGAGATCCCGAGCAGTACTTC. Its protein product is CASSLEHGDPEQYF.